By share, the clone carrying this T cell receptor beta chain ranks as medium-sized (0.01 to 0.1%). Its antigen is as yet unknown. Germline assignment: CDR1 MRHNA and CDR2 SNTAGT. Losses at the gene ends were 2 bases for V and 9 bases for J; bases not matched to a gene: 0. The CDR3 has 14 residues. The sample comes from a study of cytomegalovirus exposure and HLA in healthy donors. Study summary: Of several hundred genotyped donors, 75% to 90% grouped in the Caucasian-associated ancestry cluster.

Primers: 60 Vbeta forward and 13 Jbeta reverse. The repertoire was sequenced with immunoSEQ multiplex PCR; TCRdb's copy has only in-frame clones and lacks some. This table holds 100,000 or so clones, roughly 80% found once. General study results and limits: The authors judged a highly shared variant cluster likely a sequencing artifact. Clonal expansion, a later analysis showed, was greater in HLA-associated TCR beta chains than in equally common others.

This receptor was identified in a man between 18 and 29 years old in good health and CMV-seronegative. V is TRBV6-4 and J is TRBJ2-1, with 14 positions matching TRBD2. Sequenced: PBMCs. CDR3 residues: CASSDGTSGSEQFF. The CDR3 DNA reads as TGTGCCAGCAGTGACGGGACTAGCGGGAGTGAGCAGTTCTTC.